Below are 13 T cell receptor beta chains sequenced from a single sample in a study of response to subunit inactivated influenza vaccine. Each CDR3 protein is one row after TCRdb ran MiXCR on the RT-PCR reads. The table lists 490,000 or so distinct CDR3 sequences, around 8% of them singletons, with roughly 13% in the top ten. The material sequenced was PBMCs from blood, taken roughly 24 months after vaccination. The receptor set was obtained from a man between 50 and 70 years old who received an inactivated influenza vaccine.

In its sample, this clonotype was seen a few times. This chain uses TRBV6-5 with TRBJ2-2; D gene ambiguous. Trimming took 0 bases from V and 1 from J, leaving 6 bases between them. The CDR3 has 15 residues. Germline V gene lookup returns CDR1 MNHEY and CDR2 SVGAGI. The CDR3: CASSYSNRNTGELFF. CDR3 nucleotides: TGTGCCAGCAGTTACTCTAACAGGAACACCGGGGAGCTGTTTTTT.

The chain joins TRBV5-1 to TRBJ2-3, with a tentative D call TRBD1 (6 bases). The CDR3 loop spans 14 amino acids. Germline V gives CDR1 SGHRS, CDR2 YFSETQ. The V and J ends lost 4 bases and 4 bases respectively, with 13 bases between them. CDR3 nucleotide sequence: TGCGCCAGCAGCCTCAAACAGGGTTCAGATACGCAGTATTTT. This encodes CASSLKQGSDTQYF. The complete variable domain, with remaining parts taken from reference TRBV5-1 and TRBJ2-3, reads KAGVTQTPRYLIKTRGQQVTLSCSPISGHRSVSWYQQTPGQGLQFLFEYFSETQRNKGNFPGRFSGRQFSNSRSEMNVSTLELGDSALYLCASSLKQGSDTQYFGPGTRLTVL.

This clonotype was counted only a few times. V gene TRBV10-3 combines with J gene TRBJ2-5; D uncertain. The CDR3 totals 14 residues. Germline V gene data show CDR1 as ENHRY and CDR2 as SYGVKD. Trimming removed 5 bases from V and 4 bases from J, with 14 bases in between. The CDR3 region is CAISRASGLETQYF. The CDR3 DNA sequence: TGTGCCATCAGTAGAGCATCCGGGTTAGAGACCCAGTACTTC.

The rearrangement links TRBV28 to TRBJ1-2; perhaps TRBD1 as D (6 bases). Germline V CDR1 and CDR2: MDHEN, SYDVKM. The CDR3 runs 15 residues. Trimming removed 6 bases from V and 4 bases from J, with 18 bases in between. In DNA, the CDR3 is TGTGCCAGCAGCCTCCTCCTGGGGGGCACCTATGGCTACACCTTC. Protein sequence: CASSLLLGGTYGYTF.

A few counts support this clonotype. The chain joins TRBV7-8 to TRBJ2-3, with 7 bases aligning to TRBD2. CDR3 length: 16 residues. The ends lost 7 bases at V and 1 base at J; junction bases unmatched: 11. CDR1 and CDR2 (germline): SGHVS, FQNEAQ. The DNA for the CDR3 is TGTGCCAGCAACGTATTTGTGGCGGGGGGCACAGATACGCAGTATTTT. Translating gives CASNVFVAGGTDTQYF.

The J gene is TRBJ1-3, the V gene TRBV2, with D possibly being TRBD1 (6 bases). V was pared by 6 bases and J by 0 bases, with 12 bases between. The CDR3 is 15 residues long. Germline loops: CDR1 SNHLY, CDR2 FYNNEI. The CDR3 coding sequence is TGTGCCAGCAGAGTGGGACATCTCTCTGGAAACACCATATATTTT. It codes for CASRVGHLSGNTIYF.

This clonotype was seen more than once but under ten times. The rearrangement uses TRBV30 and TRBJ2-7; TRBD2 is a possible D gene (5 bases). CDR3 size: 16 residues. With 2 bases removed from V and 4 bases from J, the gap between germline ends came to 21 bases. CDR1 GTSNPN and CDR2 SVGIG come from the germline V gene (reference sequence). CDR3 in amino acids: CAWSHYGGLGLYEQYF. CDR3 DNA sequence: TGTGCCTGGAGTCACTATGGAGGACTGGGCCTTTACGAGCAGTACTTC.

The CDR3 DNA reads TGTGCCACCAGTGATTTGATAGCGGGCAATGAGCAGTTCTTC. Translation gives CATSDLIAGNEQFF. The chain recombines TRBV24-1 with TRBJ2-1; TRBD2 aligns across 7 bases. Germline V lookup: CDR1 KGHDR, CDR2 SFDVKD. The J segment lost 6 bases and the V segment lost 0 bases, leaving 1 base of the junction unmatched. The CDR3 totals 14 residues.

The V call is TRBV20-1, the J call TRBJ2-7; tentatively, D is TRBD2 (5 bases). With 5 bases removed from V and 1 base from J, the gap between germline ends came to 15 bases. The germline gives CDR1 DFQATT, CDR2 SNEGSKA (reference sequence). This CDR3 has 14 residues. The CDR3 DNA reads TGCAGTGCTCGATCGATAACGGGGTCCTACGAGCAGTACTTC. Its protein product is CSARSITGSYEQYF.

The chain has TRBV20-1 and TRBJ2-7, with 8 positions matching TRBD2. V trimming: 5 bases; J trimming: 3 bases; junction bases outside the gene matches: 15. Germline V gene data show CDR1 as DFQATT and CDR2 as SNEGSKA (reference sequence). This CDR3 comprises 16 residues. The CDR3 reads CSAPSMGVAGSYEQYF. CDR3 bases: TGCAGTGCTCCCAGTATGGGGGTAGCGGGGAGCTACGAGCAGTACTTC.

This clonotype has more than one count but fewer than ten. The chain has TRBV2 and TRBJ1-5; the D gene is possibly TRBD1 (6 bases). CDR1 and CDR2 (germline): SNHLY, FYNNEI. CDR3 length: 14 amino acids. Deletions cut 4 bases from V and 4 bases from J, with 11 bases between. Here the CDR3 DNA reads TGTGCCAGCAGTGTAACCGGACAGAATCAGCCCCAGCATTTT. This codes for CASSVTGQNQPQHF. Variable domain in full (rest from reference TRBV2 and TRBJ1-5): EPEVTQTPSHQVTQMGQEVILRCVPISNHLYFYWYRQILGQKVEFLVSFYNNEISEKSEIFDDQFSVERPDGSNFTLKIRSTKLEDSAMYFCASSVTGQNQPQHFGDGTRLSIL.

This clonotype was picked up a small number of times. This chain uses TRBV5-1 with TRBJ1-1; D gene ambiguous. Per the germline V gene, CDR1 is SGHRS and CDR2 is YFSETQ. The germline V and J ends were trimmed by 3 bases and 2 bases, with 11 bases remaining between them. The CDR3 has 14 amino acids. CDR3 region: CASSSSGRNTEAFF. Written as DNA, the CDR3 is TGCGCCAGCAGCTCGTCGGGCAGAAACACTGAAGCTTTCTTT.

This clonotype has a count of ten or more. This sequence joins TRBV7-2 and TRBJ2-1, with no clear D. The V and J ends lost 1 base and 4 bases respectively, with 14 bases between them. This CDR3 comprises 16 residues. Germline CDR1 and CDR2: SGHTA and FQGNSA. In DNA, the CDR3 is TGTGCCAGCAGCTTAGGTCGGAACCCCTTATACAATGAGCAGTTCTTC. Translation gives CASSLGRNPLYNEQFF. The full variable domain, its missing parts supplied by reference TRBV7-2 and TRBJ2-1, is GAGVSQSPSNKVTEKGKDVELRCDPISGHTALYWYRQSLGQGLEFLIYFQGNSAPDKSGLPSDRFSAERTGGSVSTLTIQRTQQEDSAVYLCASSLGRNPLYNEQFFGPGTRLTVL.